A single sample is the source of the 5 T cell receptor beta chains below, sequenced in a study of T cells in Graves' hyperthyroidism and ophthalmopathy. Amplified TCR beta CDR3 regions derived from RNA transcripts. The primer set for the first-round RT-PCR of the TCR CDR3 was HTBI. TCRdb recomputed calls from the multiplex PCR reads with MiXCR, one row per CDR3 protein. The sample holds 600,000 to 650,000 distinct CDR3 sequences; 15% to 20% are singletons and the top ten take 3.5% to 4%. Source material: blood. These receptors were taken from a woman aged 25 to 39 with Graves' hyperthyroidism.

A note on this clonotype: A much larger clone is a single base away; this may be a read error. This sequence joins TRBV30 and TRBJ2-5; D is undetermined. Germline CDR1 GTSNPN, CDR2 SVGIG (reference sequence). The CDR3 contains 12 residues. Here the CDR3 reads CAWSWVKETQCF. In nucleotides, the CDR3 is TGTGCCTGGAGTTGGGTAAAAGAGACCCAGTGCTTC.

This clonotype showed up just a few times. V and J are TRBV2 and TRBJ2-7, with 9 bases lining up with TRBD2. The V segment lost 6 bases and the J segment 3 bases; nucleotides outside the gene matches: 6. CDR3 size: 14 residues. Looked up from germline, CDR1 is SNHLY and CDR2 is FYNNEI. The CDR3 sequence: CASRAGLANYEQYF. Here the CDR3 DNA reads TGTGCCAGCAGGGCCGGACTAGCGAACTACGAGCAGTACTTC.

In its sample, this clonotype was seen many times. V and J are TRBV5-1 and TRBJ2-7, with TRBD2 matching over 9 bases. CDR1 is SGHRS and CDR2 is YFSETQ in the germline V gene. J was trimmed by 5 bases and V by 0 bases; bases with no gene match: 9. The CDR3 sequence is 16 residues long. The CDR3 sequence is CASSLVGSGSGDEQYF. The DNA of the CDR3 is TGCGCCAGCAGCTTGGTGGGTAGCGGGAGTGGGGACGAGCAGTACTTC.

This clonotype has at least ten counts. This CDR3 reads CASRLQGGGQPQHF. The CDR3 nucleotides read TGTGCCAGCAGGCTACAGGGGGGTGGTCAGCCCCAGCATTTT. V gene TRBV12-3 or TRBV12-4 combines with J gene TRBJ1-5; 8 nucleotides line up with TRBD1. The CDR3 loop spans 14 amino acids. V was clipped by 6 bases and J by 6 bases; unmatched bases: 7.

V gene TRBV9 combines with J gene TRBJ1-5, with no clear D. There are 13 residues in the CDR3. The germline gives CDR1 SGDLS, CDR2 YYNGEE. V was pared by 0 bases and J by 6 bases, with 7 bases between. The CDR3 nucleotides are TGTGCCAGCAGCGTAGAAGGATCTCAGCCCCAGCATTTT. Protein product: CASSVEGSQPQHF. The entire variable domain, with the rest obtained from reference TRBV9 and TRBJ1-5, is as follows: DSGVTQTPKHLITATGQRVTLRCSPRSGDLSVYWYQQSLDQGLQFLIQYYNGEERAKGNILERFSAQQFPDLHSELNLSSLELGDSALYFCASSVEGSQPQHFGDGTRLSIL.